The 5 T cell receptor beta chains listed next were all sequenced from one sample in a study of Ad26.COV2.S vaccination and SARS-CoV-2 variants. Generated by immunoSEQ multiplex PCR, the TCRdb table keeps only in-frame clones and is missing some. The repertoire holds roughly 380,000 clones, with more than 75% as singletons. Treatment in this sample: around 19 received Ad26.COV2.S at low or high dose, single or two shots; several received placebo; per-sample allocation not given. All samples were drawn on day 63, counting from the first vaccine or placebo injection. The sequenced sample was peripheral blood, obtained in a trial of Ad26.COV2.S vaccine versus placebo. These receptors all stem from a person between 18 and 60 years old who received the Ad26.COV2.S COVID-19 vaccine or a placebo.

This rearrangement joins TRBV10-3 to TRBJ2-3; 9 bases align to TRBD1. The germline V gene has CDR1 ENHRY and CDR2 SYGVKD. The CDR3 runs to 15 residues. V lost 6 bases and J lost 5; bases outside the gene matches: 9. The CDR3 region has the DNA TGTGCCATCAGAGACATGGGACAGGGTGGAGATACGCAGTATTTT. Protein: CAIRDMGQGGDTQYF.

This clone was seen only a few times. The rearrangement joins TRBV7-3 to TRBJ1-2; D not resolved. The germline V and J ends were trimmed by 3 bases and 8 bases, with 13 bases remaining between them. The CDR3 is 13 residues long. Per the germline V gene, CDR1 is SGHTA and CDR2 is FQGTGA. The CDR3 protein is CASSLDFGEGYTF. CDR3 coding DNA: TGTGCCAGCAGCTTGGACTTTGGAGAGGGCTACACCTTC.

The chain couples TRBV19 to TRBJ2-2; TRBD2 matches at 8 bases. Germline loops: CDR1 LNHDA, CDR2 SQIVND (reference sequence). Trimming removed 3 bases from V and 6 bases from J; junction bases left unmatched: 3. CDR3 size: 14 residues. CDR3 DNA: TGTGCCAGTAGTATCCCGGGGGGGGCCGGGGAGCTGTTTTTT. Amino acid sequence: CASSIPGGAGELFF. The variable domain in full, completed from reference TRBV19 and TRBJ2-2, reads DGGITQSPKYLFRKEGQNVTLSCEQNLNHDAMYWYRQDPGQGLRLIYYSQIVNDFQKGDIAEGYSVSREKKESFPLTVTSAQKNPTAFYLCASSIPGGAGELFFGEGSRLTVL.

DNA of the CDR3: TGTGCCAGCAGTTACCTAGCGGGGGGACACGAGCAGTACTTC. It specifies CASSYLAGGHEQYF. This chain links TRBV6-2 or TRBV6-3 with TRBJ2-7; the match to TRBD2 covers 11 bases. V shed 2 bases and J 5 bases; nucleotides not matched to a gene: 2. The CDR3 totals 14 residues. Germline V lookup: CDR1 MNHEY, CDR2 SVGEGT.

The chain is built from TRBV4-2 and TRBJ2-7, with TRBD1 matching over 7 bases. V was pared by 0 bases and J by 0 bases, with 8 bases of the junction left unmatched. This CDR3 comprises 17 residues. Germline V gene lookup returns CDR1 LGHNA and CDR2 YNFKEQ. The CDR3 spells CASSQDRYGTASYEQYF. The CDR3 nucleotides read TGTGCCAGCAGCCAAGACCGGTATGGGACAGCCTCCTACGAGCAGTACTTC.